The 11 T cell receptor beta chains in this list originate from one sample, sequenced in a study of siplizumab effects on memory and regulatory T cells. This table comes from immunoSEQ multiplex PCR, and its TCRdb copy is limited to in-frame clones, with some not included. The data show tens of thousands of clones, with about 94% seen just once and roughly 0.3% held by the top ten. Sample: non-Treg CD4+ T cells sorted from blood. Source of these receptors: a human donor in good health.

The chain joins TRBV5-1 to TRBJ2-7; D call uncertain. CDR1 is SGHRS, CDR2 YFSETQ, per germline. There are 13 residues in the CDR3. V shed 0 bases and J shed 3 bases, with 7 bases lying between them. CDR3 coding DNA: TGCGCCAGCAGCTTGGAAAGGCTCTACGAGCAGTACTTC. Translated, it gives CASSLERLYEQYF.

This clone was seen more than once but under ten times. The V call is TRBV30, the J call TRBJ1-1; D gene ambiguous. The CDR3 covers 12 residues. Germline CDR1 reads GTSNPN; CDR2 reads SVGIG (reference sequence). With 3 bases removed from V and 6 bases from J, the gap between germline ends came to 11 bases. The CDR3 sequence: CAWSPGSPEAFF. The CDR3 DNA follows: TGTGCCTGGAGCCCGGGAAGCCCTGAAGCTTTCTTT.

This chain connects TRBV5-1 to TRBJ1-4, with D hard to call. The CDR3 runs 14 residues. CDR1 is SGHRS and CDR2 is YFSETQ in the germline V gene. V lost 0 bases, J lost 6 bases, and 9 bases lay in between. The CDR3 DNA follows: TGCGCCAGCAGCTTGGGCGCGGTGGATGAAAAACTGTTTTTT. Translated, it gives CASSLGAVDEKLFF.

The rearrangement uses TRBV7-2 and TRBJ2-1; possible D gene TRBD1, 5 bases. Germline CDR1 is SGHTA and CDR2 is FQGNSA. V lost 2 bases to trimming and J lost 6 bases, with 14 bases between them. The CDR3 loop spans 15 amino acids. CDR3 DNA: TGTGCCAGCAGCTTAATTGAAGGGGTCACCAATGAGCAGTTCTTC. Its protein is CASSLIEGVTNEQFF.

This chain joins TRBV7-9 and TRBJ2-1; 10 bases fit TRBD2. The germline V gene has CDR1 SEHNR and CDR2 FQNEAQ (reference sequence). The CDR3 spans 17 residues. V was pared by 5 bases and J by 8 bases, with 15 bases of the junction left unmatched. Here the CDR3 DNA reads TGTGCCAGCAGCCCGTTAGCGGGAGGAACGTTTTTGGATGAGCAGTTCTTC. Residues: CASSPLAGGTFLDEQFF.

The chain employs TRBV7-9 and TRBJ2-5; 9 bases map to TRBD2. After removal of 1 base from V and 7 bases from J, the junction contained 10 bases not matched to a gene. CDR1 SEHNR and CDR2 FQNEAQ come from the germline V gene (reference sequence). This CDR3 has 16 amino acids. As DNA, the CDR3 is TGTGCCAGCAGCTTAGGAGCCGGGACTAGCTGGGGGACCCAGTACTTC. Encoded protein: CASSLGAGTSWGTQYF.

The chain joins TRBV6-5 to TRBJ2-5; D gene ambiguous. The CDR3 covers 12 residues. The ends were cut back, 5 bases at V and 4 bases at J, with 8 bases in the middle. Germline CDR1 MNHEY, CDR2 SVGAGI. CDR3 in DNA: TGTGCCAGCAGTCAATCGGGAGAGACCCAGTACTTC. It yields the protein CASSQSGETQYF.

This clone is a singleton in its sample. V usage is TRBV14 and J usage is TRBJ2-3, with 7 bases that match TRBD1. Germline V CDR1 and CDR2: SGHDN, FVKESK. The CDR3 consists of 17 residues. V lost 2 bases and J lost 0; bases outside the gene matches: 8. The CDR3 DNA reads as TGTGCCAGCAGCCAACCCACAGGGGTGTCAAGCACAGATACGCAGTATTTT. Translation gives CASSQPTGVSSTDTQYF.

The chain carries TRBV5-4 and TRBJ2-3; 9 bases line up with TRBD1. The CDR3 extends over 16 amino acids. Trimming took 4 bases from V and 6 from J; bases not matched to a gene: 12. Germline V CDR1 and CDR2: SGHNT, YYREEE (reference sequence). Written as DNA, the CDR3 is TGTGCCAGCAGCGCCACCGGGACAGGGCATTGGGATACGCAGTATTTT. This encodes CASSATGTGHWDTQYF.

The chain employs TRBV2 and TRBJ1-2, with D hard to call. Germline CDR1 is SNHLY and CDR2 is FYNNEI. CDR3 length: 12 residues. The V end lost 7 bases, the J end lost 5 bases, and 11 bases lay between the germline ends. For the CDR3, the DNA is TGTGCCAGCACCGAGAGTGGGTATGGCTACACCTTC. The encoded protein is CASTESGYGYTF. The whole variable domain, filled in from reference TRBV2 and TRBJ1-2, reads EPEVTQTPSHQVTQMGQEVILRCVPISNHLYFYWYRQILGQKVEFLVSFYNNEISEKSEIFDDQFSVERPDGSNFTLKIRSTKLEDSAMYFCASTESGYGYTFGSGTRLTVV.

The chain has TRBV5-4 and TRBJ2-3; 10 nucleotides match TRBD2. Trimming at V came to 4 bases and at J to 7 bases, leaving 6 bases not matched to a gene. The CDR3 sequence is 14 residues long. CDR1 SGHNT and CDR2 YYREEE come from the germline V gene (reference sequence). The CDR3 DNA is TGTGCCAGCAGCCAGCGGGGGGGCTTGAATACGCAGTATTTT. Residues: CASSQRGGLNTQYF.